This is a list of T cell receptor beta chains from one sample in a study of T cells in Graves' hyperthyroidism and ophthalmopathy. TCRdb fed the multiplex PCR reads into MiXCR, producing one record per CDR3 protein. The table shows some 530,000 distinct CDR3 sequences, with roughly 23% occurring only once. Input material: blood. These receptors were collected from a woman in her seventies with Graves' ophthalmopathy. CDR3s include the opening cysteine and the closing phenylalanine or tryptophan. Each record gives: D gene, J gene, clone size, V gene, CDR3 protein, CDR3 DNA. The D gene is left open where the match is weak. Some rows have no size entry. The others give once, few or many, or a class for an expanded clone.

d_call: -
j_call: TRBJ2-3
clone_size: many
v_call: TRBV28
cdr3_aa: CASSPRRADTQYF
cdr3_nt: TGTGCCAGCAGCCCTCGGCGCGCGGATACGCAGTATTTT

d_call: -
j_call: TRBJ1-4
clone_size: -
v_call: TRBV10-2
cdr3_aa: CASSERVTNEKLFF
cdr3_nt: TGCGCCAGCAGTGAGAGAGTAACTAATGAAAAACTGTTTTTT

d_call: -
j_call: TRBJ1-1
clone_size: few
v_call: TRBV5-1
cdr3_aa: CASSQLSGGNTEAFF
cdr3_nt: TGCGCCAGCAGCCAATTATCTGGGGGCAACACTGAAGCTTTCTTT

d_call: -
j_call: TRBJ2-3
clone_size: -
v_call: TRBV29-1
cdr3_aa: CSSQRLDTQYF
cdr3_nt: TGCAGCTCTCAGCGGCTAGATACGCAGTATTTT

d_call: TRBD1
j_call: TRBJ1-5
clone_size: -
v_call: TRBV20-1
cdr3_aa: CSATGTVELVAQHF
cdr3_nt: TGCAGTGCTACTGGGACAGTCGAACTTGTAGCTCAGCATTTT

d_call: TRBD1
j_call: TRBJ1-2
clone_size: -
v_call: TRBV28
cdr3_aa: CASSPSDRDGYTF
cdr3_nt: TGTGCCAGCAGTCCCTCCGACAGGGATGGCTACACCTTC

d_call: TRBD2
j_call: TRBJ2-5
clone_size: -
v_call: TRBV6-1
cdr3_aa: CASSAGLADQEIQYF
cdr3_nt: TGTGCCAGCAGTGCGGGACTAGCGGATCAAGAGATCCAGTACTTC

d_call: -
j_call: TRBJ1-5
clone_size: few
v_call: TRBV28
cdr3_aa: CASRARSGVRQPQHF
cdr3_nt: TGTGCCAGCAGGGCGAGGTCAGGGGTCCGTCAGCCCCAGCATTTT

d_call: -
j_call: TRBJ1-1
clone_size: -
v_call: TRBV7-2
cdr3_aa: CASSLVGAGVSTEAFF
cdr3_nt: TGTGCCAGCAGCTTAGTTGGGGCGGGGGTAAGCACTGAAGCTTTCTTT

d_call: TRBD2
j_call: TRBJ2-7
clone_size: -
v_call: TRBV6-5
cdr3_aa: CASSYTPGTIYEQYF
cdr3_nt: TGTGCCAGCAGTTATACCCCCGGGACTATCTACGAGCAGTACTTC

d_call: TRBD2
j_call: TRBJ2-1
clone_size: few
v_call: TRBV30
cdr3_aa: CAWRSGGRVGGEQFF
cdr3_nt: TGTGCCTGGAGGAGCGGGGGAAGGGTTGGCGGTGAGCAGTTCTTC

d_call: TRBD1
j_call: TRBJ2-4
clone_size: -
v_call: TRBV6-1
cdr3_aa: CASSTRGQGAGNIQYF
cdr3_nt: TGTGCCAGCAGTACCCGCGGACAGGGGGCCGGAAACATTCAGTACTTC

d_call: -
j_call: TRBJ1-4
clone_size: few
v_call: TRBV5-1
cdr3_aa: CASSLTAGDEKLFF
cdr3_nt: TGCGCCAGCAGCTTGACGGCAGGGGACGAAAAACTGTTTTTT

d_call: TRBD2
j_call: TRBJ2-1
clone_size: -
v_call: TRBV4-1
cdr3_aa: CASSDREGFYNEQFF
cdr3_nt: TGCGCCAGCAGCGACCGGGAGGGTTTTTACAATGAGCAGTTCTTC

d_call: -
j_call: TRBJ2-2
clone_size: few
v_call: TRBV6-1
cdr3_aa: CASWFSDTGELFF
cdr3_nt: TGTGCCAGCTGGTTCAGTGACACCGGGGAGCTGTTTTTT

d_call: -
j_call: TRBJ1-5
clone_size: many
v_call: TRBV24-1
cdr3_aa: CATGSITGGNQPQHF
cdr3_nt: TGTGCCACCGGGAGCATTACAGGAGGCAATCAGCCCCAGCATTTT

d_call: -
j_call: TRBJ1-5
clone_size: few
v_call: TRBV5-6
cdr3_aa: CASSSRRGAGNQPQHF
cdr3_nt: TGTGCCAGCAGCTCCCGTCGGGGGGCTGGCAATCAGCCCCAGCATTTT

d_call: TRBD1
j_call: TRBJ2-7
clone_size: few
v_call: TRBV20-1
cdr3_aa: CSARDLTRDRGSTYEQYF
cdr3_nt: TGCAGTGCTAGAGATCTTACCCGGGACAGGGGTTCGACCTACGAGCAGTACTTC

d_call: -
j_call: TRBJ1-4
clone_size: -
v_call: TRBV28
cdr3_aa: CASSPAGDTANEKLFF
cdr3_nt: TGTGCCAGCAGTCCAGCCGGGGACACAGCTAATGAAAAACTGTTTTTT

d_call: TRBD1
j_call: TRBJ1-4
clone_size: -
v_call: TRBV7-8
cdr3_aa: CASSTGTGSGEKLFF
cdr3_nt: TGTGCCAGCAGCACCGGGACAGGGAGCGGTGAAAAACTGTTTTTT

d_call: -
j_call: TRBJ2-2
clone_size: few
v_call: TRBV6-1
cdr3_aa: CASRHGPGTNTGELFF
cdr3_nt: TGTGCCAGCAGGCACGGTCCAGGGACGAACACCGGGGAGCTGTTTTTT

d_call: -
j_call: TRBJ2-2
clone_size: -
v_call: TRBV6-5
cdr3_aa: CASSYGRDTGELFF
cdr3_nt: TGTGCCAGCAGTTACGGCAGGGACACCGGGGAGCTGTTTTTT

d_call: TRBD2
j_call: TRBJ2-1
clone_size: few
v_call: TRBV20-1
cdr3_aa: CSARASGRYNEQFF
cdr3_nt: TGCAGTGCTAGAGCTAGCGGGAGGTACAATGAGCAGTTCTTC

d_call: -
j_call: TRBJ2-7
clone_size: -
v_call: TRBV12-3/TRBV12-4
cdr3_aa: CASSPPGEYDEQYF
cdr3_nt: TGTGCCAGCAGTCCCCCGGGGGAGTACGACGAGCAGTACTTC

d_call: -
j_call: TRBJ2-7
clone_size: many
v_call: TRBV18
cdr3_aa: CASSPLDEQYF
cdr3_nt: TGTGCCAGCTCACCTCTGGACGAGCAGTACTTC

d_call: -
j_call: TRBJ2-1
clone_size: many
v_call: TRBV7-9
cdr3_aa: CASSQSGSNEQFF
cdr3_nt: TGTGCCAGCAGCCAATCGGGAAGCAATGAGCAGTTCTTC

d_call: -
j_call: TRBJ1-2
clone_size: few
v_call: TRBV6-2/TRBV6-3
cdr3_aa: CASSQSGGRFNGYTF
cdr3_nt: TGTGCCAGCAGTCAAAGCGGGGGGCGTTTCAATGGCTACACCTTC

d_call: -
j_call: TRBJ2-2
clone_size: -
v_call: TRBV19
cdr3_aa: CASRDAAGTANTGELFF
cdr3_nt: TGTGCCAGTAGGGATGCCGCCGGGACTGCGAACACCGGGGAGCTGTTTTTT

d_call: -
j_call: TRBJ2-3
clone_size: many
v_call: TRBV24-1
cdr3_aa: CATGTYTDTQYF
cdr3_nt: TGTGCCACAGGGACGTACACAGATACGCAGTATTTT

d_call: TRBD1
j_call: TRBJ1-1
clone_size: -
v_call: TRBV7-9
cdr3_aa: CASSQQPGQGSTEAFF
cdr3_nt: TGTGCCAGCAGCCAGCAACCGGGACAGGGGAGCACTGAAGCTTTCTTT

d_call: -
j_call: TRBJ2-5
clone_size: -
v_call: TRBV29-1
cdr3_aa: CSVENPETLKETQYF
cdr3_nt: TGCAGCGTTGAGAACCCGGAAACTCTAAAAGAGACCCAGTACTTC

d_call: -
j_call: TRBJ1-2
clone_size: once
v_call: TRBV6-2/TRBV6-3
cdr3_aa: CASSVGGIDGYTF
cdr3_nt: TGTGCCAGCAGTGTAGGGGGTATCGATGGCTACACCTTC

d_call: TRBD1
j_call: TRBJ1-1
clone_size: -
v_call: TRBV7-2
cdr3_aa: CASSPAGTARITEAFF
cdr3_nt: TGTGCCAGCAGCCCCGCTGGGACAGCCCGGATCACTGAAGCTTTCTTT

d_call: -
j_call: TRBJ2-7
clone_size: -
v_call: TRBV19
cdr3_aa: CASGQQLFPYEQYF
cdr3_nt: TGTGCCAGCGGACAGCAACTCTTCCCCTACGAGCAGTACTTC

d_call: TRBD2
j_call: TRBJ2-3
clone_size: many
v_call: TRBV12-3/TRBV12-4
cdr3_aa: CASRDTSGRPADTQYF
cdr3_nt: TGTGCCAGCAGGGATACTAGCGGCCGGCCCGCAGATACGCAGTATTTT

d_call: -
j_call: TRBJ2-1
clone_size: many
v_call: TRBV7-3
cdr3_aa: CASSLTVGSYNEQFF
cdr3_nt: TGTGCCAGCAGCTTAACGGTAGGCTCCTACAATGAGCAGTTCTTC

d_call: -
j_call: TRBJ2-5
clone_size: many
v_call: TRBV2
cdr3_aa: CASSVGGKTQYF
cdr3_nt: TGTGCCAGCAGTGTAGGAGGGAAGACCCAGTACTTC

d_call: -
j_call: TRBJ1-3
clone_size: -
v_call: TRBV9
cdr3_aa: CASSVDLGGNGNTIYF
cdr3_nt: TGTGCCAGCAGCGTAGATCTGGGGGGAAATGGAAACACCATATATTTT

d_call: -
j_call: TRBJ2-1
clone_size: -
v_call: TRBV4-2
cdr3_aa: CASSQGGHEQFF
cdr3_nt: TGTGCCAGCAGCCAAGGTGGGCATGAGCAGTTCTTC

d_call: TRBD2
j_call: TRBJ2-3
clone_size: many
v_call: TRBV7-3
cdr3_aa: CASSLTRGRGDTQYF
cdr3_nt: TGTGCCAGCAGCTTAACTCGCGGGAGAGGAGATACGCAGTATTTT

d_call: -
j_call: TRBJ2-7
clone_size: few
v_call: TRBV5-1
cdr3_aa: CATEIGTASSYEQYF
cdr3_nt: TGCGCCACCGAAATAGGGACTGCGAGCTCCTACGAGCAGTACTTC

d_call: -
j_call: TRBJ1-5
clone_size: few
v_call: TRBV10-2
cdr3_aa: CASSESIGPYSNQPQHF
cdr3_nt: TGCGCCAGCAGTGAGTCTATCGGCCCTTATAGCAATCAGCCCCAGCATTTT

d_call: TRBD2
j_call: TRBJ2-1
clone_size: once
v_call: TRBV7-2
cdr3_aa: CASSSWAGGLAGVNEQFF
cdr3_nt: TGTGCCAGCAGCTCCTGGGCCGGGGGACTAGCGGGGGTCAATGAGCAGTTCTTC

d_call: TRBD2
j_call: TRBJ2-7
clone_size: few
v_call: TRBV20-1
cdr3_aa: CSSKAGRLNFYEQYF
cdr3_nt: TGCAGTTCAAAGGCCGGGAGGCTTAACTTCTACGAGCAGTACTTC

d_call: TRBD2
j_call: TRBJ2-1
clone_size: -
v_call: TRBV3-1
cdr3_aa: CASSQTRLAGVFHEQFF
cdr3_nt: TGTGCCAGCAGCCAAACTAGACTAGCGGGAGTGTTCCATGAGCAGTTCTTC

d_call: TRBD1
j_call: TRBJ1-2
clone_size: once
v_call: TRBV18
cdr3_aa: CASSLPGQGLYGYTF
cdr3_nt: TGTGCCAGCTCACTGCCGGGACAGGGGTTGTATGGCTACACCTTC

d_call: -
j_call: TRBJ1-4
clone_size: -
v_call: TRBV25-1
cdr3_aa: CASSESAQGGEKLFF
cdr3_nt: TGTGCCAGCAGTGAATCCGCCCAAGGAGGTGAAAAACTGTTTTTT

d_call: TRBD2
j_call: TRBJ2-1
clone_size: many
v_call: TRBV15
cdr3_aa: CATSETLAGGYNEQFF
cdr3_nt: TGTGCCACCAGCGAGACACTAGCGGGAGGCTACAATGAGCAGTTCTTC

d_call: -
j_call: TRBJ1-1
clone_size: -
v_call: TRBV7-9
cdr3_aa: CASSFTTYTEAFF
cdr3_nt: TGTGCCAGCAGCTTCACTACATACACTGAAGCTTTCTTT